This T cell receptor beta chain was retrieved from a study of patients and donors after allogeneic stem cell transplantation. TCRdb independently ran MiXCR on the RT-PCR reads; one entry per CDR3 protein. Counted here are over 65,000 distinct CDR3 sequences, less than 30% occurring once; the ten biggest clones make up about a quarter. From germline, CDR1 is MNHEY and CDR2 SVGAGI. The V end was cut by 7 bases, the J end by 6 bases, with 18 bases between. The CDR3 has 14 amino acids. This chain joins TRBV6-5 and TRBJ1-1; D may be TRBD1 (6 bases). The origin of this receptor is a human donor who was either an allogeneic HSCT recipient or a stem cell or donor lymphocyte infusion donor (not recorded which). It is not recorded whose cells these are; they may come from a transplant donor. Sequenced: blood, either unsorted or a sorted T cell fraction (not recorded which). For the CDR3, the DNA is TGTGCCAGCACCCCACAGGGTCTAATCGCTGAAGCTTTCTTT. Translation gives CASTPQGLIAEAFF.